This T cell receptor (beta chain) was documented in a study of T cell responses to AZD1222 COVID-19 vaccine. Trimming removed 5 bases at V and 3 bases at J, with 7 bases between. Looked up from germline, CDR1 is DFQATT and CDR2 is SNEGSKA (reference sequence). This CDR3 spans 11 amino acids. Data came from immunoSEQ multiplex PCR; TCRdb stores just in-frame clones and leaves some out. The profile shows 130,000 or so clones, around 91% of them singletons. The sequenced sample was peripheral blood, obtained on day 0 of AZD1222 vaccination. The sequence was obtained from an adult in good health. The chain has TRBV20-1 and TRBJ1-1, with unresolved D. The CDR3 loop reads CSAHTYTEAFF. As DNA, the CDR3 is TGCAGTGCTCACACCTACACTGAAGCTTTCTTT.